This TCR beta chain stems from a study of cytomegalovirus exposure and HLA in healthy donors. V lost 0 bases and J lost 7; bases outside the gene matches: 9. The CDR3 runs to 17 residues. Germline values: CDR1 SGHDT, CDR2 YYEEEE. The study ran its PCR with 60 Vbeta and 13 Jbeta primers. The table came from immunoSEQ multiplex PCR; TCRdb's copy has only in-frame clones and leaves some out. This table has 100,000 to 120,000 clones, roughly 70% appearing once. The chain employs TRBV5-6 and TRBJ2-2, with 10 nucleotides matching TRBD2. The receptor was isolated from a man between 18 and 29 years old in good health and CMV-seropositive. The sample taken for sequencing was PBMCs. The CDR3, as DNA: TGTGCCAGCAGCTTGGGTCCAGCGGGGGGGCCCGGCGGGGAGCTGTTTTTT. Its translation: CASSLGPAGGPGGELFF.